This T cell receptor beta chain derives from a study of CD4 T cells in relation to SARS-CoV-2 and coronaviruses. Overall study: After roughly ten days of antigen culture, PBMC TCR beta CDR3s were sequenced. Study findings and constraints: In roughly 65% of donors, memory CD4+ clonotypes crossrecognized SARS-CoV-2 and at least one common cold coronavirus spike.

Here immunoSEQ multiplex PCR was the method, and the copy in TCRdb shows in-frame clones only, minus some. The table records about 21,000 clones, roughly 79% of them present only once. Before the COVID-19 pandemic, during about 2011-2019, CD4+ T cells were taken from unexposed donors. CD4+ T cells were isolated from the cells after more than nine days of culture. Testing used SARS-CoV-2 S/N and four cold-coronavirus spikes on unexposed-donor CD4+ T cells, cells permitting. Remarks on this clone: As yet, its antigen is unknown.

Germline V gene sequence: CDR1 MNHEY, CDR2 SVGAGI. V was pared by 5 bases and J by 4 bases, with 11 bases between. The CDR3 runs 13 residues. The sample was CD4+ T cells from PBMCs, cultured in vitro. The receptor's source is a human donor in good health. The chain carries TRBV6-5 and TRBJ1-1; D gene ambiguous. The CDR3 loop is CASSRLVGTEAFF. The CDR3 DNA reads as TGTGCCAGCAGTCGACTCGTCGGCACTGAAGCTTTCTTT.